The subject of this entry is one T cell receptor beta chain. This clone's antigen is unknown. There are no base qualities to consult, and no much larger clone falls within one base. The data derive from a study of T-cell memory formation after mild COVID-19 listed by TCRdb under 2021. Background for the entire study: TCR sequence clusters from the two donors were largely donor specific. T-cell clones expanding and contracting after mild COVID-19 in a couple of donors were tracked by longitudinal TCRalpha and TCRbeta repertoire sequencing. Two young, previously healthy adult volunteers, one female and one male, were included in the cohort.

TCRdb records Illumina NovaSeq 6000 as the sequencer. Using 5'RACE with constant-segment primers, TCRalpha and TCRbeta cDNA libraries were constructed, with sample barcodes and unique molecular identifiers added in the process. RNA was extracted from every sample with Trizol reagent. The libraries were amplified in two PCR steps, and the second step added a second sample barcode and Illumina TruSeq adapters. Libraries were sequenced on an Illumina NovaSeq with 2 x 150 bp paired-end reads. The original methods were these. With migec v1.2.7, reads were demultiplexed and then collapsed into UMI-guided consensus sequences. Using mixcr v2.1.11, UMI consensuses were aligned to TRA and TRB V and J templates and then assembled into clonotypes. Expanded or contracted clonotypes were those called significant by both edgeR and NoisET, with noise models trained on biological replicates. For edgeR calls, the thresholds were a false discovery rate-adjusted p below 0.01 and a log2 fold-change of 1. As an exploratory analysis of dynamics, max-normalized trajectories of the 1000 most abundant clonotypes were examined with PCA combined with hierarchical clustering. The CD4 or CD8 phenotype of responding clones was assigned using the separately sequenced CD4+ and CD8+ repertoires. TCRdb trimmed public reads at Q25 via fastp, called clones via MiXCR and kept in-frame beta chains. Each entry merges the rows of one CDR3 protein and shows their most common DNA and genes. Clone size and V and J calls follow TCRdb, not the original study. The sample includes a few hundred thousand distinct CDR3 sequences, with around a quarter observed a single time. Together, the top ten hold around 12% of the sample.

Overall study outcomes, separate from this receptor: Whether the second-wave clones peaking on day 37 were SARS-CoV-2 specific was not confirmed. Contracting CD4+ clones were found mainly in CM and EM memory subsets, while CD8+ clones were enriched in EMRA. The study covered only two mild cases, and larger cohorts including severe cases with pre-infection samples were considered necessary. From day 15 to 85, contracting clones showed balanced CD4/CD8 phenotypes, whereas a second wave of clones that expanded from day 15 to 37 leaned towards CD4+. Some responding clones were detected in pre-infection memory, suggesting pre-existing cross-reactive memory T cells joined the SARS-CoV-2 response.

The germline V gene (reference sequence) specifies LNHDA as CDR1 and SQIVND as CDR2. The trim is 8 bases for V and 2 bases for J, with a gap of 17 bases between the germline ends. The CDR3 sequence holds 15 residues, the cysteine and phenylalanine included. Of all the DNA, just the CDR3 is kept, 45 bases in frame from base 1. Ficoll-Paque density gradient centrifugation was the method used to isolate PBMCs. The receptor chain draws on TRBV19 and TRBJ2-3; 5 matching bases give a weak D call of TRBD1. This sequence was found in an adult woman who had mild COVID-19 (a few samples of this study predate the infection). The sample titles of this study are shuffled in the database, so cell type and time point are left out; the donor was told from shared clones. The sample comprised PBMCs or a T cell subset sorted from them (not recorded which). DNA sequence: TGTGCCAGTCTCCCGGCAGGGCTTCACACAGATACGCAGTATTTT. The resulting protein is CASLPAGLHTDTQYF.